This record covers a single T cell receptor (beta chain). Its antigen is not identified. Specified time point: newly diagnosed GD, antithyroid drugs for less than 3 months. RNA isolated from PBMCs was used to make the TCR library. Patients came through an endocrinology department, and that department was in Xi'an, China. This CDR3 is 15 amino acids long. The germline V and J ends were trimmed by 2 bases and 6 bases, with 13 bases remaining between them. CDR1 is MNHEY and CDR2 is SVGAGI in the germline V gene. The sample comes from a study of regulatory T cells in long-lasting Graves disease. Study-wide results and limits: For persistent Graves' patients, TCR diversity was lower than for newly diagnosed ones. Clonotypes that were public and shared totalled 2,500 to 3,500 in persistent patients versus over 800 in new patients.

Library construction for TCR beta used iRepertoire HTBI primers and Arm-PCR of CDR3 regions. MiXCR, run by TCRdb on the multiplex PCR reads, gives a single entry per CDR3 protein. The sample lists 600,000 to 650,000 distinct CDR3 sequences, approximately 15% occurring once. This sample also belongs to another study, concerning T cells in Graves' hyperthyroidism and ophthalmopathy.

The source is a woman in her twenties or thirties with Graves disease. Sequences were derived from peripheral blood mononuclear cells (PBMCs), sampled at new diagnosis, from a patient treated with antithyroid drugs. This sequence joins TRBV6-5 and TRBJ2-2; possible D gene TRBD1, 5 bases. The CDR3 spells CASSYTPGLSGELFF. CDR3 DNA sequence: TGTGCCAGCAGTTACACACCAGGGTTGTCCGGGGAGCTGTTTTTT.